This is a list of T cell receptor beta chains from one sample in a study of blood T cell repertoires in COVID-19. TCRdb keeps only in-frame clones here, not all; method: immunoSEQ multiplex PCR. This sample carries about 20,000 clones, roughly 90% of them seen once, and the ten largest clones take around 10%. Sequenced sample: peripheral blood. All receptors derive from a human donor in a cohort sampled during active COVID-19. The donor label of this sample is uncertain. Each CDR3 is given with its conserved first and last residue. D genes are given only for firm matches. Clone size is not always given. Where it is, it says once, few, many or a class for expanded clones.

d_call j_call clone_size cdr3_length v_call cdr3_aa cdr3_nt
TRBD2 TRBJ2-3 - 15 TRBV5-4 CASSLKLAGADTQYF TGTGCCAGCAGCTTGAAACTAGCGGGGGCAGATACGCAGTATTTT
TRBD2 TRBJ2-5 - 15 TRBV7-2 CASSLIWTSEETQYF TGTGCCAGCAGCCTCATCTGGACTAGCGAAGAGACCCAGTACTTC
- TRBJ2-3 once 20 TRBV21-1 CASSKRNRGTSGSSTDTQYF TGTGCCAGCAGCAAAAGGAACAGAGGGACTAGCGGGAGTAGCACAGATACGCAGTATTTT
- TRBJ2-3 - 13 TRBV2 CASMTSNSDTQYF TGTGCCAGCATGACTAGTAATTCAGATACGCAGTATTTT
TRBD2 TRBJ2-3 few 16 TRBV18 CASSPGTSGSTDTQYF TGTGCCAGCTCACCAGGGACTAGCGGGAGCACAGATACGCAGTATTTT
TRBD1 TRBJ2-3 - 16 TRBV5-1 CASSLMWTGAADTQYF TGCGCCAGCAGCTTGATGTGGACAGGGGCGGCAGATACGCAGTATTTT
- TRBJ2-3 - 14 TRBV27 CASSPRRATDTQYF TGTGCCAGCAGTCCCAGGAGGGCGACAGATACGCAGTATTTT
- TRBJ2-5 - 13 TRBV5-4 CASTRDTQETQYF TGTGCCAGCACCCGGGACACTCAAGAGACCCAGTACTTC
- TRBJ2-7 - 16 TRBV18 CASSPSATSTISEQYF TGTGCCAGCTCACCATCGGCCACCAGCACTATATCCGAGCAGTACTTC
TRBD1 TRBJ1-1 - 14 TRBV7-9 CASSERTGGTEAFF TGTGCCAGCAGCGAGCGGACAGGGGGCACTGAAGCTTTCTTT
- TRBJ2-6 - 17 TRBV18 CASSPLNLMSGANVLTF TGTGCCAGCTCACCCTTAAATCTTATGTCTGGGGCCAACGTCCTGACTTTC
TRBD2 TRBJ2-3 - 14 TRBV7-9 CASTREGSTDTQYF TGTGCCAGCACCCGGGAGGGTAGCACAGATACGCAGTATTTT
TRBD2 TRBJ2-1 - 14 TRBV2 CASRSGSSYNEQFF TGTGCCAGCCGGAGCGGGAGCTCCTACAATGAGCAGTTCTTC
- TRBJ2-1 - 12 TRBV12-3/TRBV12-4 CASSRSTITQFF TGTGCCAGCAGTCGCTCGACTATAACGCAGTTCTTC
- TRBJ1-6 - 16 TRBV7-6 CASSFYFRLYNSPLHF TGTGCCAGCAGCTTCTATTTTCGCCTATATAATTCACCCCTCCACTTT
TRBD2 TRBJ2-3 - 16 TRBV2 CASRATSGRATDTQYF TGTGCCAGCAGGGCGACTAGCGGGAGGGCTACAGATACGCAGTATTTT
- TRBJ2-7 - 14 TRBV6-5 CASSRVGRPYEQYF TGTGCCAGCAGCCGGGTGGGGCGGCCCTACGAGCAGTACTTC
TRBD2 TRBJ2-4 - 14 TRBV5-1 CASSLSGSQNIQYF TGCGCCAGCAGCTTGAGCGGGAGCCAAAACATTCAGTACTTC
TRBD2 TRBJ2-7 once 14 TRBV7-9 CAGVLREFTYEQYF TGTGCCGGCGTATTGCGGGAGTTTACCTACGAGCAGTACTTC
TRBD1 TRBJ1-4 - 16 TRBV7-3 CASSQTGGGVGEKLFF TGTGCCAGCAGCCAAACAGGGGGTGGGGTTGGTGAAAAACTGTTTTTT
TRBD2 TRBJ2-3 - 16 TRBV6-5 CASSFGLAGVADTQYF TGTGCCAGCAGTTTCGGACTAGCGGGAGTAGCAGATACGCAGTATTTT
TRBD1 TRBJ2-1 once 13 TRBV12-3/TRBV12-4 CASLNRGQDEQFF TGTGCCAGCCTAAACAGGGGGCAGGATGAGCAGTTCTTC
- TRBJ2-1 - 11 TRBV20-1 CSATLGVEQFF TGCAGTGCTACACTAGGCGTGGAGCAGTTCTTC
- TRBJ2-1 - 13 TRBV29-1 CSVGPAGYNEQFF TGCAGCGTTGGTCCGGCGGGCTACAATGAGCAGTTCTTC
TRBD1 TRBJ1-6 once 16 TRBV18 CASSSMDRGSGSPLHF TGTGCCAGCTCATCGATGGACAGGGGATCGGGTTCACCCCTCCACTTT
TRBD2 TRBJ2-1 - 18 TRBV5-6 CASSLGPPSGASYNEQFF TGTGCCAGCAGCTTGGGTCCCCCAAGCGGGGCCTCCTACAATGAGCAGTTCTTC
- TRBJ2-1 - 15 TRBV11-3 CASSLEGSSYNEQFF TGTGCCAGCAGCTTAGAGGGGAGTTCCTACAATGAGCAGTTCTTC
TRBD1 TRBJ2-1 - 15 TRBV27 CASSKGQGVDNEQFF TGTGCCAGCAGCAAGGGACAGGGGGTGGACAATGAGCAGTTCTTC
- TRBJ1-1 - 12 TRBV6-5 CASSTGNTEAFF TGTGCCAGCAGTACTGGGAACACTGAAGCTTTCTTT
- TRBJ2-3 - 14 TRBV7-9 CASSLHQGTDTQYF TGTGCCAGCAGCTTGCATCAGGGCACAGATACGCAGTATTTT
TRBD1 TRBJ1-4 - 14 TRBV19 CASSTGQGGGKLFF TGTGCCAGTAGTACTGGACAGGGCGGCGGGAAACTGTTTTTT
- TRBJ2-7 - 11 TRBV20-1 CSASLLEGLYF TGCAGTGCTTCCTTGTTAGAGGGATTGTACTTC
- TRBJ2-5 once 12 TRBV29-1 CSARLRRETQYF TGCAGCGCTCGATTGAGGAGGGAGACCCAGTACTTC
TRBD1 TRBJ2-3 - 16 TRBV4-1 CASSQVPGTGQDTQYF TGCGCCAGCAGCCAAGTCCCCGGGACAGGGCAAGATACGCAGTATTTT
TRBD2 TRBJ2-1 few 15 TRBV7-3 CASSSGLAGINEQFF TGTGCCAGCAGCTCGGGACTAGCGGGAATCAATGAGCAGTTCTTC
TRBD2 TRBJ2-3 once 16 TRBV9 CASSVAGTIATDTQYF TGTGCCAGCAGCGTCGCCGGGACTATAGCCACAGATACGCAGTATTTT
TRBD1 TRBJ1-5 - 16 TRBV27 CASSSDGGTGNQPQHF TGTGCCAGCAGTTCCGATGGGGGGACAGGCAATCAGCCCCAGCATTTT
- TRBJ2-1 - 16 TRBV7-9 CASSLVGGSWVNEQFF TGTGCCAGCAGCTTAGTTGGGGGGTCTTGGGTCAATGAGCAGTTCTTC
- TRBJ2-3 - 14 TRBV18 CASSEVRGTNTQYF TGTGCCAGCTCCGAGGTCCGGGGAACAAATACGCAGTATTTT
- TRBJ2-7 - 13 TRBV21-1 CASRGEAGDEQYF TGTGCCAGCAGGGGGGAGGCCGGGGACGAGCAGTACTTC
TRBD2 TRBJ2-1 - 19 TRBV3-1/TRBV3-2 CASSQGLSGRLSSYNEQFF TGTGCCAGCAGCCAAGGGCTGAGCGGGAGATTGAGCTCCTACAATGAGCAGTTCTTC
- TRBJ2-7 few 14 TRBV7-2 CASSSTGSSYEQYF TGTGCCAGCAGCTCCACGGGGTCCTCCTACGAGCAGTACTTC